This T cell receptor beta chain was retrieved from a study of T cells in localized non-small cell lung cancer. General study findings and limits: Across samples, adjacent lung featured a median roughly 50 of the top 100 tumor clones.

Measured with immunoSEQ multiplex PCR; TCRdb has only the in-frame clones, and not every one. The table has fewer than 60,000 clones, about 85% seen once; the top ten hold 20%. Germline V gene data show CDR1 as MNHNS and CDR2 as SASEGT. The CDR3 is made up of 13 amino acids. Trimming cost V 1 base and J 6 bases, with 9 bases left between them. A word on this clone: What it binds is unknown.

The V and J genes are TRBV6-1 and TRBJ1-2, with no clear D. The source was peripheral blood, collected before any cancer treatment. This sequence originates from a female donor older than 55 with stage II squamous cell lung carcinoma. The CDR3 is CASSEGGFDGYTF. The DNA for the CDR3 is TGTGCCAGCAGTGAAGGGGGATTTGATGGCTACACCTTC.